This TCR beta chain was retrieved from a study of CD8+ T cells in alopecia areata (dated by TCRdb to 2017 to 2018). General notes on the study: The treated patients, all with moderate-to-severe alopecia areata, were enrolled in an open-label pilot trial of oral tofacitinib given at 5 to 10 mg twice daily. Biopsies were taken from tofacitinib-treated patients at baseline and at 4 and 24 weeks of treatment, and a later scalp biopsy was taken in several of the tofacitinib-treated patients. To study T cell clonal expansion in alopecia areata, the researchers applied high-throughput TCRbeta sequencing to both the C3H/HeJ mouse model and human patients. RNA was obtained with the PAXgene miRNA kit for fixed scalp, the miRNeasy kit for PBMCs, and the RNeasy kit for mouse skin. Scalp clonality was compared among normal scalp (n=4), patchy alopecia areata scalp (n=8), and alopecia totalis/universalis scalp (n=8). TCRbeta CDR3 regions were amplified by immunoSEQ multiplex PCR with 35 Vbeta forward and 13 Jbeta reverse primers. Scalp tissue and sorted CD4+ and CD8+ peripheral blood T cells from patchy and totalis/universalis alopecia areata patients and from healthy controls were covered by human TCRbeta sequencing. Patients stayed on tofacitinib for 6 to 18 months and then had 6 months of follow-up off drug so that delayed response and recurrence could be assessed. Points the paper makes about the study in general: Compared with normal scalp, lesional scalp, particularly in alopecia totalis/universalis, had higher clonality and more expanded CD8+ clones, which suggests antigenic drive. Shared TCR sequences between patients were less evident than in mice, which may be partly attributable to HLA diversity in the patient population. Scalp TCR repertoire analysis is complicated because resident alphabeta T cells in normal human skin are also sequenced, whereas mouse skin is dominated by gammadelta T cells.

This clone was counted between two and nine times. Its antigen is not yet known. Base quality data are lacking; no much larger clone is found one base away. The library was generated by the immunoSEQ multiplex PCR assay. For TCR sequencing, RNA was extracted from every sample and reverse transcribed into cDNA to serve as template. SuperScript III was used for first-strand cDNA synthesis, primed with a 2:1 mix of oligo-dT and random hexamers. A synthetic immune receptor repertoire was used to assess amplification bias, and residual bias was removed computationally. The authors' pipeline ran thus. Raw reads were preprocessed to remove errors, and CDR3 was defined according to IMGT conventions as the region from the conserved cysteine to phenylalanine. Clonality was calculated as 1 minus Shannon entropy normalized by log2 of the number of productive unique TCRs. Whether scalp clones were CD4 or CD8 was inferred by matching scalp TCRbeta sequences against CD4 and CD8 repertoires sorted from blood. The immuneACCESS repertoire file appears here via TCRdb, limited to in-frame rearrangements. These files lack a portion of the clones; in checked studies, under half of the deficit traces to unresolved V genes, and the cause of the others is not known. The DNA was the basis for D and trimming; V, J and clone size are from that table. The sample yields roughly 250,000 clones; around two thirds were counted once. Clones ranked in the top ten supply around 1.2% of the sample.

What this sample's time point label stands for: baseline before oral tofacitinib. From alopecia areata patients, peripheral blood was collected along with lesional scalp punch biopsies. PBMCs were isolated by density centrifugation and stained for CD3, CD4 and CD8, after which CD4+ and CD8+ T cells were sorted on a FACSAria. The CDR3 goes from the cysteine to the phenylalanine over 11 residues. Only the CDR3 portion is preserved as DNA: 33 bases, with reading frame beginning at the first base. In the germline V gene, CDR1 corresponds to SQVTM and CDR2 to ANQGSEA. Relative to germline, V is 7 bases shorter and J is 3 bases shorter, with 10 bases between their ends.

The rearrangement joined TRBV29-1 to TRBJ2-7; TRBD1 is perhaps the D gene, given 6 matching bases. The source of this sequence is a human donor with alopecia areata. The sequencing here drew on CD4+ T cells sorted from blood, taken at week 0. Read as DNA, the sequence is TGCAGCGCCGAACAGGGCTACGAGCAGTACTTC. Its amino acids are CSAEQGYEQYF.